The 18 T cell receptor beta chains below come from one sample, sequenced in a study of CD8 T cells in ankylosing spondylitis. General observations from the study: Roughly eight highly homologous variants made up a TCR beta motif that seemed to typify ankylosing spondylitis blood.

These receptors have no identified antigens. TCRdb processed the 5' RACE reads anew with MiXCR; each CDR3 protein has one entry. The data hold around 94,000 distinct CDR3 sequences, with about 9% observed a single time. Sequenced: blood, either unsorted or a sorted T cell fraction (not recorded which). Receptors were obtained from a male donor with ankylosing spondylitis.

This clonotype was recorded many times. V is TRBV7-9 and J is TRBJ2-3, with D maybe TRBD1 (5 bases). The CDR3 sequence is 13 residues long. Germline loops: CDR1 SEHNR, CDR2 FQNEAQ (reference sequence). V lost 6 bases, J lost 3 bases, and 10 bases lay in between. For the CDR3, the DNA is TGTGCCAGCAGTTTCGACAGAACAGATACGCAGTATTTT. Translated, it gives CASSFDRTDTQYF.

In this sample, this clonotype turned up many times. The chain recombines TRBV12-3 or TRBV12-4 with TRBJ1-2; D unresolved. The CDR3 length is 14 residues. V was cut by 3 bases and J by 2 bases, with 10 bases left in between. CDR3 amino acids: CASSFVVTNYGYTF. The CDR3 DNA reads as TGTGCCAGCAGTTTTGTGGTTACGAACTATGGCTACACCTTC.

This clonotype was observed many times. This chain's CDR3 is CASSLMATSGTYEQYF. CDR3 coding DNA: TGTGCCAGCAGCTTAATGGCGACTAGCGGAACCTACGAGCAGTACTTC. The V and J genes are TRBV11-2 and TRBJ2-7; TRBD2 agrees at 9 bases. This CDR3 contains 16 residues. V lost 2 bases, J lost 2 bases, and 7 bases stayed unmatched. Looked up from germline, CDR1 is SGHAT and CDR2 is FQNNGV.

As regards this clonotype: A much larger clone is a single base away; this may be a read error. The chain carries TRBV20-1 and TRBJ2-3; D remains unclear. Germline values: CDR1 DFQATT, CDR2 SNEGSKA (reference sequence). CDR3 size: 15 residues. Trimming pared 2 bases from V and 5 bases from J, leaving 17 bases between. CDR3 nucleotides: TGCAGTGCTAGACATATTGGGTCATCCAGAGATACGCAGTATTTT. As protein: CSARHIGSSRDTQYF.

The table lists this clonotype with a few counts. V usage is TRBV7-9 and J usage is TRBJ2-5, with 7 bases that match TRBD2. Germline-derived CDR1 and CDR2 are SEHNR and FQNEAQ (reference sequence). Trimming took 11 bases from V and 4 from J; bases not matched to a gene: 13. The CDR3 has 14 residues. The CDR3 here is CAGWAGDNLETQYF. The CDR3 nucleotides are TGTGCCGGTTGGGCGGGAGACAATCTAGAGACCCAGTACTTC.

This clonotype showed up just a few times. This rearrangement joins TRBV27 to TRBJ2-3, with D tentatively TRBD1 or TRBD2 (5 bases each). Germline CDR1 MNHEY, CDR2 SMNVEV (reference sequence). The CDR3 sequence is 14 residues long. V was shortened by 8 bases and J by 6 bases, with 18 bases between the two germline ends. The CDR3 DNA is TGTGCCAGCGCCAGTGGGGGTTTGGGGGATACGCAGTATTTT. This encodes CASASGGLGDTQYF.

This clonotype was counted a few times. The genes are TRBV3-1 and TRBJ2-1; D possibly matches TRBD1 or TRBD2 (5 bases each). Germline CDR1 and CDR2: LGHDT and YNNKEL (reference sequence). The CDR3 has 14 amino acids. The V end was cut by 2 bases, the J end by 7 bases, with 12 bases between. CDR3 amino acids: CASSQWGSPNEQFF. As DNA, the CDR3 is TGTGCCAGCAGCCAATGGGGGAGCCCGAATGAGCAGTTCTTC.

This clonotype was picked up many times. The gene calls are TRBV7-9 and TRBJ1-5; D unresolved. Germline CDR1 reads SEHNR; CDR2 reads FQNEAQ (reference sequence). The CDR3 totals 13 residues. Trimming removed 3 bases from V and 0 bases from J, with 3 bases in between. CDR3 residues: CASSFNSNQPQHF. DNA for the CDR3: TGTGCCAGCAGCTTCAATAGCAATCAGCCCCAGCATTTT.

This sequence joins TRBV20-1 and TRBJ1-5, with a tentative D call TRBD1 (6 bases). The CDR3 sequence is 16 residues long. Germline CDR1 and CDR2: DFQATT and SNEGSKA (reference sequence). V gave up 3 bases and J gave up 3 bases, with 18 bases separating them. In DNA, the CDR3 is TGCAGTGCTAGGCGACAGGAGGAGACCTCCAATCAGCCCCAGCATTTT. Its protein product is CSARRQEETSNQPQHF.

V is TRBV12-5 and J is TRBJ2-7; D tentatively fits TRBD1 or TRBD2 (5 bases each). Germline V CDR1 and CDR2: LGHNT, FRNRAP. This CDR3 contains 14 residues. DNA for the CDR3: TGTGCTAGTGGTTTCAGCAGGGCCATGGGGGAGCAGTACGTA. Translating gives CASGFSRAMGEQYV.

This rearrangement joins TRBV27 to TRBJ2-7; perhaps TRBD1 as D (6 bases). Germline CDR1 and CDR2: MNHEY and SMNVEV (reference sequence). Trimming pared 4 bases from V and 12 bases from J, leaving 19 bases between. The CDR3 covers 13 residues. CDR3 nucleotides: TGTGCCAGCAGTTCCCTTCGACAGAGGGGGATGTACGTC. It codes for CASSSLRQRGMYV.

In its sample, this clonotype was seen a few times. The chain employs TRBV5-6 and TRBJ1-2; D is undetermined. V lost 1 base and J 3 bases, leaving 10 bases between the germline ends. The CDR3 runs to 14 residues. Germline V gives CDR1 SGHDT, CDR2 YYEEEE. The CDR3 is CASSLYSDYYGYTF. CDR3 coding DNA: TGTGCCAGCAGCTTGTACAGCGACTACTATGGCTACACCTTC.

This clonotype was counted between two and nine times. The V call is TRBV11-2, the J call TRBJ2-1, with 11 bases identical to TRBD2. The germline gives CDR1 SGHAT, CDR2 FQNNGV. There are 17 residues in the CDR3. V dropped 1 base and J dropped 3; count of bases not matched to a gene: 5. The CDR3 DNA sequence: TGTGCCAGCAGCTTAGGTAGACTAGCGGGGTTCTACAATGAGCAGTTCTTC. It translates to CASSLGRLAGFYNEQFF.

This clonotype was seen a handful of times. This chain uses TRBV5-5 with TRBJ2-2; possible D gene TRBD1, 5 bases. Trimming took 2 bases from V and 2 from J, leaving 13 bases between them. The V gene's germline CDR1 is SGHKS and CDR2 YYEKEE (reference sequence). The CDR3 is 16 amino acids. In DNA, the CDR3 is TGTGCCAGCAGCTTATATCGACAGAGCAACACCGGGGAGCTGTTTTTT. Translation gives CASSLYRQSNTGELFF.

This clonotype was counted a few times. The genes are TRBV12-3 or TRBV12-4 and TRBJ1-5, with TRBD1 matching 9 bases. The CDR3 runs to 15 residues. J gave up 6 bases and V 5 bases, and 8 bases lay outside the gene matches. DNA of the CDR3: TGTGCCAGCAGTCCTACAGGGGGCCTAAGTCAGCCCCAGCATTTT. Encoded protein: CASSPTGGLSQPQHF.

This clonotype has ten or more counts. This sequence joins TRBV7-9 and TRBJ2-1; possibly TRBD2 for D (6 bases). Trimming left V 4 bases short and J 14 bases short, with 9 bases between. The length of the CDR3 is 10 residues. Germline loops: CDR1 SEHNR, CDR2 FQNEAQ (reference sequence). CDR3 region: CASSSWGEFF. CDR3 bases: TGTGCCAGCAGCTCGTGGGGGGAGTTCTTC.

The V gene is TRBV27, the J gene TRBJ2-2; TRBD2 matches at 12 bases. Germline CDR1 is MNHEY and CDR2 is SMNVEV (reference sequence). J was trimmed by 3 bases and V by 2 bases; bases with no gene match: 4. CDR3 length equals 17 residues. The CDR3 DNA follows: TGTGCCAGCAGTTTAACTCGACTAGCGGGGGACACCGGGGAGCTGTTTTTT. It encodes CASSLTRLAGDTGELFF.

This clonotype turned up a few times. The rearrangement uses TRBV5-6 and TRBJ2-2; D remains ambiguous. Germline loops: CDR1 SGHDT, CDR2 YYEEEE. V was trimmed by 0 bases and J by 9 bases, leaving 12 bases between them. The CDR3 covers 14 residues. CDR3 amino acids: CASSLGSLPRELFF. CDR3 DNA sequence: TGTGCCAGCAGCTTGGGTTCGCTACCGAGGGAGCTGTTTTTT.